These 14 T cell receptor beta chains came from one sample sequenced in a study of shared clonotypes between healthy human individuals. Assay: immunoSEQ multiplex PCR; the TCRdb copy retains only in-frame clones and omits some. The data contain some 100,000 clones, 55% to 70% of them singletons. The sequencing input was memory CD8+ T cells sorted from blood. Subset meaning: CD45RO+ cells pooled with CCR7-negative TemRA cells. The receptors originated from a woman in her twenties or thirties in good health.

This clone was observed a single time. The chain links TRBV19 to TRBJ2-5; 14 nucleotides align to TRBD2. The CDR3 length is 15 residues. The J segment lost 11 bases and the V segment lost 3 bases, leaving 8 bases of the junction unmatched. Germline loops: CDR1 LNHDA, CDR2 SQIVND (reference sequence). CDR3 coding DNA: TGTGCCAGTAGTATCAGGGGACTAGCGGGAGCTGAGCAGTACTTC. This sequence encodes CASSIRGLAGAEQYF.

The CDR3 nucleotides are TGTGCCAGCAGCTTCAGGTTGGAGCAGTACTTC. This codes for CASSFRLEQYF. The chain employs TRBV11-2 and TRBJ2-7, with no clear D. This CDR3 is 11 amino acids long. V was cut by 3 bases and J by 7 bases, with 7 bases left in between. Germline-derived CDR1 and CDR2 are SGHAT and FQNNGV.

The chain recombines TRBV28 with TRBJ2-1; D remains ambiguous. Trimming stripped 2 bases from V and 8 bases from J, with 13 bases between. This CDR3 is 14 amino acids long. Germline values: CDR1 MDHEN, CDR2 SYDVKM. CDR3 nucleotide sequence: TGTGCCAGCAGTTTAGTCGGCCCACCGGATGAGCAGTTCTTC. It codes for CASSLVGPPDEQFF. Full variable domain (remainder filled in from reference TRBV28 and TRBJ2-1): DVKVTQSSRYLVKRTGEKVFLECVQDMDHENMFWYRQDPGLGLRLIYFSYDVKMKEKGDIPEGYSVSREKKERFSLILESASTNQTSMYLCASSLVGPPDEQFFGPGTRLTVL.

The chain joins TRBV18 to TRBJ2-7; 7 bases are a match to TRBD2. Germline assignment: CDR1 KGHSH and CDR2 LQKENI. CDR3 length: 20 residues. J gave up 4 bases and V 1 base, and 22 bases lay outside the gene matches. CDR3 nucleotide sequence: TGTGCCAGCTCACCACTGTACAGGAAAATTCAGCGGGAAGGACCTTACGAGCAGTACTTC. It codes for CASSPLYRKIQREGPYEQYF.

This clone has ten or more counts. CDR3 loop: CASSLGGRQHSNQPQHF. CDR3 sequence (DNA): TGTGCCAGCAGCTTGGGGGGACGACAGCATAGCAATCAGCCCCAGCATTTT. The rearrangement joins TRBV5-6 to TRBJ1-5, with D possibly being TRBD1 (5 bases). The V end lost 0 bases, the J end lost 0 bases, and 13 bases lay between the germline ends. The germline V gene encodes CDR1 SGHDT and CDR2 YYEEEE. This CDR3 comprises 17 residues.

The chain carries TRBV29-1 and TRBJ2-7; D is unclear. Germline assignment: CDR1 SQVTM and CDR2 ANQGSEA. CDR3 length: 10 residues. V was cut by 4 bases and J by 3 bases, with 4 bases left in between. The CDR3, as DNA: TGCAGCGTTGTGGACTACGAGCAGTACTTC. Its translation: CSVVDYEQYF.

This clone was counted ten times or more. This chain's CDR3 is CASSPFQREETQYF. CDR3 bases: TGTGCCAGCTCACCATTCCAGCGGGAAGAGACCCAGTACTTC. The V call is TRBV18, the J call TRBJ2-5; possibly TRBD2 for D (6 bases). Germline V lookup: CDR1 KGHSH, CDR2 LQKENI. The CDR3 totals 14 residues. V lost 2 bases and J 3 bases, leaving 10 bases between the germline ends. Supplemented by reference TRBV18 and TRBJ2-5, the full variable domain reads NAGVMQNPRHLVRRRGQEARLRCSPMKGHSHVYWYRQLPEEGLKFMVYLQKENIIDESGMPKERFSAEFPKEGPSILRIQQVVRGDSAAYFCASSPFQREETQYFGPGTRLLVL.

J is TRBJ1-1 and V is TRBV7-2; no clear D gene. From germline, CDR1 is SGHTA and CDR2 FQGNSA. This CDR3 contains 13 residues. The V end lost 5 bases, the J end lost 3 bases, and 10 bases lay between the germline ends. CDR3: CASSVQSDTEAFF. The DNA of the CDR3 is TGTGCCAGCAGCGTGCAGTCGGACACTGAAGCTTTCTTT.

In nucleotides, the CDR3 is TGCGCCAGCAGCGAACAGGGGCTCACTGAAGCTTTCTTT. It codes for CASSEQGLTEAFF. The chain recombines TRBV5-1 with TRBJ1-1, with TRBD1 matching over 7 bases. Looked up from germline, CDR1 is SGHRS and CDR2 is YFSETQ. This CDR3 comprises 13 residues. Trimming removed 4 bases from V and 4 bases from J; junction bases left unmatched: 4. The full variable domain, completed using reference TRBV5-1 and TRBJ1-1, is KAGVTQTPRYLIKTRGQQVTLSCSPISGHRSVSWYQQTPGQGLQFLFEYFSETQRNKGNFPGRFSGRQFSNSRSEMNVSTLELGDSALYLCASSEQGLTEAFFGQGTRLTVV.

The genes are TRBV30 and TRBJ1-5; tentative D call: TRBD1 (5 bases). The CDR3 has 17 residues. The V gene's germline CDR1 is GTSNPN and CDR2 SVGIG (reference sequence). V shed 3 bases and J shed 0 bases, with 18 bases lying between them. CDR3 sequence: CAWSAGKDFYSNQPQHF. In DNA, the CDR3 is TGTGCCTGGAGCGCAGGGAAGGACTTTTATAGCAATCAGCCCCAGCATTTT.

The chain joins TRBV6-4 to TRBJ2-6; 7 bases are shared with TRBD2. Trimming took 5 bases from V and 0 from J; bases not matched to a gene: 4. CDR3 size: 16 residues. CDR1 and CDR2 from the germline V gene are MRHNA and SNTAGT. The CDR3 region is CASSPGGSSGANVLTF. The CDR3 DNA sequence: TGTGCCAGCAGTCCGGGAGGCAGCTCTGGGGCCAACGTCCTGACTTTC.

The count of this clone is one. The chain has TRBV29-1 and TRBJ2-7; D is uncertain. The CDR3 is 13 residues long. From germline, CDR1 is SQVTM and CDR2 ANQGSEA. V lost 4 bases, J lost 0 bases, and 10 bases lay in between. The CDR3 loop reads CSVGRSYSYEQYF. In DNA, the CDR3 is TGCAGCGTTGGTCGTTCCTACTCCTACGAGCAGTACTTC.

V usage is TRBV4-2 and J usage is TRBJ2-5; 13 bases line up with TRBD2. The germline V gene has CDR1 LGHNA and CDR2 YNFKEQ. The CDR3 spans 16 residues. V dropped 0 bases and J dropped 11; count of bases not matched to a gene: 9. CDR3 sequence: CASSQDQLAGGREQYF. The CDR3 region has the DNA TGTGCCAGCAGCCAAGATCAACTAGCGGGAGGGCGGGAGCAGTACTTC.

The V and J genes are TRBV6-1 and TRBJ2-4; possibly TRBD1 for D (5 bases). CDR1 is MNHNS, CDR2 SASEGT, per germline. Trimming stripped 0 bases from V and 4 bases from J, with 13 bases between. The CDR3 has 16 residues. CDR3 DNA sequence: TGTGCCAGCAGTGAAGCGCAGGCAGGGCTAAAAAACATTCAGTACTTC. Its translation: CASSEAQAGLKNIQYF.